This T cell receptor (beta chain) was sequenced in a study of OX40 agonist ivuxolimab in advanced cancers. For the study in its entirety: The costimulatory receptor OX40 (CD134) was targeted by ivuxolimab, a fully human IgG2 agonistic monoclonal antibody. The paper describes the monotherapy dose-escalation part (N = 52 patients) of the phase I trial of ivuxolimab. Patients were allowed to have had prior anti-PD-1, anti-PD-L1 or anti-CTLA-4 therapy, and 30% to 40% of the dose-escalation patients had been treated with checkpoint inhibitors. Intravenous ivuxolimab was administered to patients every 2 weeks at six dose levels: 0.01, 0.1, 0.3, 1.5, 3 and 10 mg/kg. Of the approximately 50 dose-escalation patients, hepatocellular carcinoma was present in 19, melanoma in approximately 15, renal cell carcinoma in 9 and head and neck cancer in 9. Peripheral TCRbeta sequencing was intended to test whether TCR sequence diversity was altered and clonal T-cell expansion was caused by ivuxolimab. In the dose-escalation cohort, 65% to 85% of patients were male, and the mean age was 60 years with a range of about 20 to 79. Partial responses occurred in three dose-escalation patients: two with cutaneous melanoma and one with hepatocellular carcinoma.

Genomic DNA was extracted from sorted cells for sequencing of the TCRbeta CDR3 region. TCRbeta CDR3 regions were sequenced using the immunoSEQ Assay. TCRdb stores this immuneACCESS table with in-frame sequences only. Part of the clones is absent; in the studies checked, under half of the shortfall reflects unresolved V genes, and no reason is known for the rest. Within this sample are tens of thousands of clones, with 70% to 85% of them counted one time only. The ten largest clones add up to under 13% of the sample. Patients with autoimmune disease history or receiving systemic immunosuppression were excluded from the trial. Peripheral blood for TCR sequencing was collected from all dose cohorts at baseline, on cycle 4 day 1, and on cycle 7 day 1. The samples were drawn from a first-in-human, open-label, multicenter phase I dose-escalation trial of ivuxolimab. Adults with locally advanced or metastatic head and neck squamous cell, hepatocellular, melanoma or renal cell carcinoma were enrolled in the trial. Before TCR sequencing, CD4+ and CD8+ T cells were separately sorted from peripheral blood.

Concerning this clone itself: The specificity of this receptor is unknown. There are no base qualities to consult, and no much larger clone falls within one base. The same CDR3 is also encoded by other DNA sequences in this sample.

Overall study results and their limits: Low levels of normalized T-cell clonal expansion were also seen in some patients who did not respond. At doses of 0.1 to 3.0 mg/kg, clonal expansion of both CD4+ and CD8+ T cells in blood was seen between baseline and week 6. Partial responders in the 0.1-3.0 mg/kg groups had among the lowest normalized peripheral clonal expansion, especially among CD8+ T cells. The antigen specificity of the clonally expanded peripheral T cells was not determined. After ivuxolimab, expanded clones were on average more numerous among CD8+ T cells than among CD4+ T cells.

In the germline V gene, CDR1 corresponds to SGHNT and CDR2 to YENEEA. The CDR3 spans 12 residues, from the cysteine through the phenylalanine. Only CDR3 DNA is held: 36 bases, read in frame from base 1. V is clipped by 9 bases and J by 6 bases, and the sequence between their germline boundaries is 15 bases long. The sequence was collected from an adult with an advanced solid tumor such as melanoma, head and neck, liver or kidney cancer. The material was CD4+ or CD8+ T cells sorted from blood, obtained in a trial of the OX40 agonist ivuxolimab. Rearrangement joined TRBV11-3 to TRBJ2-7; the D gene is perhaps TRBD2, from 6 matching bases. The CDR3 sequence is CASSPPRGEQYF. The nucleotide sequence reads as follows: TGTGCCAGTAGCCCCCCGCGGGGCGAGCAGTACTTC.